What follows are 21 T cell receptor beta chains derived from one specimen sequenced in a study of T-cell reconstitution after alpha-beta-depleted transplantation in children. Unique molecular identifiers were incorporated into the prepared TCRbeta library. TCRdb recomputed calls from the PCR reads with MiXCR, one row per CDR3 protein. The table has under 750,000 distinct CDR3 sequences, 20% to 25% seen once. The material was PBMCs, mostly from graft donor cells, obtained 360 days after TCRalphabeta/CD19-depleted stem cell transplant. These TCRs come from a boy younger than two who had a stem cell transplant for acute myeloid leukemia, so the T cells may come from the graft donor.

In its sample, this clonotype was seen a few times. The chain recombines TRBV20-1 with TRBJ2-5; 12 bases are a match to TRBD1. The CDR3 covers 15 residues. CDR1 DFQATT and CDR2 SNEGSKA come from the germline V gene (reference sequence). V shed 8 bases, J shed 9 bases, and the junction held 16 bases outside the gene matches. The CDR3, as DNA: TGCAGTAGCTCCCCGGGACAGGGGGCTTTTTTGTCCCAGTACTTC. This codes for CSSSPGQGAFLSQYF.

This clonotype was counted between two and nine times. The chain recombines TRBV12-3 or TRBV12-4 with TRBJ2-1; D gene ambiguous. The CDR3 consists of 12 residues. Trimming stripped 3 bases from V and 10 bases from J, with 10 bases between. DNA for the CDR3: TGTGCCAGCAGTTTTTTGACACCCGAGCAGTTCTTC. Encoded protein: CASSFLTPEQFF.

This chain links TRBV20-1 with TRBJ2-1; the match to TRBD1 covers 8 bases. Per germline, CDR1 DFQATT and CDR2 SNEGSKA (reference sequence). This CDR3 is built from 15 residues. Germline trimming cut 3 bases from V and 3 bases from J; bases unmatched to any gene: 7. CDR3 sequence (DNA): TGCAGTGCTAGGGACAGGGAGCAACGCTACAATGAGCAGTTCTTC. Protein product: CSARDREQRYNEQFF.

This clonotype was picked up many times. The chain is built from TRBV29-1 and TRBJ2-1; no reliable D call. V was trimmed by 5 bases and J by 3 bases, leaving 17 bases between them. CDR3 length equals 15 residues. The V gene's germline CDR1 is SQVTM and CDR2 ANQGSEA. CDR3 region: CSVQPILSGYNEQFF. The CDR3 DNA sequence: TGCAGCGTTCAACCGATCTTATCGGGCTACAATGAGCAGTTCTTC.

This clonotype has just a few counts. In DNA, the CDR3 is TGCGCCAGCAGCCAAGTTCAGGGTCTGAACACTGAAGCTTTCTTT. Amino acids: CASSQVQGLNTEAFF. This chain connects TRBV4-1 to TRBJ1-1, with a possible D match to TRBD1 (5 bases). Germline V gene sequence: CDR1 MGHRA, CDR2 YSYEKL. V shed 1 base and J shed 0 bases, with 9 bases lying between them. The CDR3 has 15 amino acids.

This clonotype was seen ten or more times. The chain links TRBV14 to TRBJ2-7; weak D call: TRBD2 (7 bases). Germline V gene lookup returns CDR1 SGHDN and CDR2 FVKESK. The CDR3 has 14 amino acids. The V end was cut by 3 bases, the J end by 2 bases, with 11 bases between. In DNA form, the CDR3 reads TGTGCCAGCAGCCAGAGGGGGGGAACCTACGAGCAGTACTTC. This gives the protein CASSQRGGTYEQYF. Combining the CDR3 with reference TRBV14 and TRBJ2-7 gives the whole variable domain EAGVTQFPSHSVIEKGQTVTLRCDPISGHDNLYWYRRVMGKEIKFLLHFVKESKQDESGMPNNRFLAERTGGTYSTLKVQPAELEDSGVYFCASSQRGGTYEQYFGPGTRLTVT.

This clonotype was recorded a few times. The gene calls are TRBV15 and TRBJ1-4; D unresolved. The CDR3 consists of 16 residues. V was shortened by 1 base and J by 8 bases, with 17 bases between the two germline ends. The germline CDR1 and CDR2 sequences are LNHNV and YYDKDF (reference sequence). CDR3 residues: CATSRGEGLVGEKLFF. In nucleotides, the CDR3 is TGTGCCACCAGCAGAGGAGAAGGGCTTGTGGGCGAAAAACTGTTTTTT.

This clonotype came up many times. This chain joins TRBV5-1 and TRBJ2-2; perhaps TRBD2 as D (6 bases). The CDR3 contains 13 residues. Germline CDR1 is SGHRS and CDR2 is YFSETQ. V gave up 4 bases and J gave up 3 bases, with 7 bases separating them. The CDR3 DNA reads TGCGCCAGCAGCCGGAGGGACACCGGGGAGCTGTTTTTT. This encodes CASSRRDTGELFF.

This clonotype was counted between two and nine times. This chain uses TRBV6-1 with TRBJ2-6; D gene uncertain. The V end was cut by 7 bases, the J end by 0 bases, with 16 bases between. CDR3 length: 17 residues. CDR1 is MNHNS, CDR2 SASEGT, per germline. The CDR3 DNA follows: TGTGCCAGCACCCCATCCCTTGTTAGCTCTGGGGCCAACGTCCTGACTTTC. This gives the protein CASTPSLVSSGANVLTF.

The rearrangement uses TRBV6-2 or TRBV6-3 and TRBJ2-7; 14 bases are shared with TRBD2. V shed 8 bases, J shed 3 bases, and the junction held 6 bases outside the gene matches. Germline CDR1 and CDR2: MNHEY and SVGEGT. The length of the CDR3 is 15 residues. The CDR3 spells CASQGLAGAVYEQYV. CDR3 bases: TGTGCCAGCCAGGGACTAGCGGGGGCCGTCTACGAGCAGTACGTC.

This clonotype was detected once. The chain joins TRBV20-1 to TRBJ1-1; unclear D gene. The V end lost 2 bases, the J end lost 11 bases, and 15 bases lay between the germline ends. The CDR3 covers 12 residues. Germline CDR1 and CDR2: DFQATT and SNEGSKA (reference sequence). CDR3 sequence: CSARSPLVGAFF. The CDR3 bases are TGCAGTGCTAGATCCCCCCTGGTTGGGGCTTTCTTT.

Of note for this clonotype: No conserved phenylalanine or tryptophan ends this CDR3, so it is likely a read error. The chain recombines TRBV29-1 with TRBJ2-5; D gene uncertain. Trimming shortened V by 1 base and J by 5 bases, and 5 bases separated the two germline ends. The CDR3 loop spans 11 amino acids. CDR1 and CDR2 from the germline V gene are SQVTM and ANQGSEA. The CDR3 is CSVEVGETQYV. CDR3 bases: TGCAGCGTTGAAGTGGGGGAGACCCAGTACGTC.

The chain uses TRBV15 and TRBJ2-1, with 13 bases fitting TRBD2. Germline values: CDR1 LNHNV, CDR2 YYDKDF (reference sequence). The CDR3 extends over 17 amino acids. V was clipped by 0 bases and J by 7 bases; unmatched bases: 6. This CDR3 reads CATSRESGLAGENEQFF. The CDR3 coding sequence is TGTGCCACCAGCAGAGAGTCAGGACTAGCGGGGGAGAATGAGCAGTTCTTC.

The CDR3 is CSARSQGAYEQYV. For the CDR3, the DNA is TGCAGTGCTAGAAGTCAGGGGGCTTACGAGCAGTACGTC. V is TRBV20-1 and J is TRBJ2-7; 8 nucleotides agree with TRBD1. Germline V gene lookup returns CDR1 DFQATT and CDR2 SNEGSKA (reference sequence). CDR3 length: 13 amino acids. V trimming: 2 bases; J trimming: 4 bases; junction bases outside the gene matches: 4.

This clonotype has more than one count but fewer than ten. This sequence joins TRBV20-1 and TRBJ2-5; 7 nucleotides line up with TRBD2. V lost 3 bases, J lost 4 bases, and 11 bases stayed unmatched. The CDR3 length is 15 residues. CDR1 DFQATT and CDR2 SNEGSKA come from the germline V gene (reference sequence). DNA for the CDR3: TGCAGTGCTAGTGCAGGTGGCGGGGGTGGAGAGACCCAGTACTTC. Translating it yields CSASAGGGGGETQYF.

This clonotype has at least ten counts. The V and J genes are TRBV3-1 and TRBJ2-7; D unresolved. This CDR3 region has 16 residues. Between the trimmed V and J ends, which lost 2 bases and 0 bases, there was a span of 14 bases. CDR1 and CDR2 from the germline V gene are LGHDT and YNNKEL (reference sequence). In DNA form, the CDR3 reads TGTGCCAGCAGCCAAAGGGCCGCCTTTGGCTCCTACGAGCAGTACTTC. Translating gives CASSQRAAFGSYEQYF.

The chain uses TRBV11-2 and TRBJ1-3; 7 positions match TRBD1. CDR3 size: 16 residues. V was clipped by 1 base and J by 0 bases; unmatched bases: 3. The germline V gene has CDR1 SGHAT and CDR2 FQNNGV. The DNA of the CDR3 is TGTGCCAGCAGCTTAGCTGGACAGGTCTCTGGAAACACCATATATTTT. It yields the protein CASSLAGQVSGNTIYF.

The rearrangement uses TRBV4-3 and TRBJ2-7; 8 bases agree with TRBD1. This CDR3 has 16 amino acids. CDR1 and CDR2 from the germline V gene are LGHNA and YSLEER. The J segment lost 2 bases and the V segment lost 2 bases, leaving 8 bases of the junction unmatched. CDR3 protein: CASSQSAGTGTYEQYF. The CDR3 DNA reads TGCGCCAGCAGCCAATCCGCCGGGACAGGCACCTACGAGCAGTACTTC.

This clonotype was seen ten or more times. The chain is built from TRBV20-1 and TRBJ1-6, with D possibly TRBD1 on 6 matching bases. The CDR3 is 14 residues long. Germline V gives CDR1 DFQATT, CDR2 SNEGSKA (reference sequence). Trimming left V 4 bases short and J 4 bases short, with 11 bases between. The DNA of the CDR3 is TGCAGTGCTATTGAGGGGGGATATAATTCACCCCTCCACTTT. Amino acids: CSAIEGGYNSPLHF.

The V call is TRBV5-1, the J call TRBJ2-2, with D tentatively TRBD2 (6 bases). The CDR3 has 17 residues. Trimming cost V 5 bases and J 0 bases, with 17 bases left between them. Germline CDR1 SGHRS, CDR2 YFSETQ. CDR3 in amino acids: CASRSGVLDANTGELFF. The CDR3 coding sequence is TGCGCCAGCAGGTCGGGAGTCTTAGACGCGAACACCGGGGAGCTGTTTTTT.

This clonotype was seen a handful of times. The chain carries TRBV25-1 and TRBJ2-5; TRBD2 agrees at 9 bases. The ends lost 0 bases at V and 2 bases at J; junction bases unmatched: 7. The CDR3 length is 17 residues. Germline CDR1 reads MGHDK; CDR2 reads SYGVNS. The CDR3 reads CASSEYTLAGVQETQYF. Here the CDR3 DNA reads TGTGCCAGCAGTGAATATACCTTAGCGGGGGTACAAGAGACCCAGTACTTC.